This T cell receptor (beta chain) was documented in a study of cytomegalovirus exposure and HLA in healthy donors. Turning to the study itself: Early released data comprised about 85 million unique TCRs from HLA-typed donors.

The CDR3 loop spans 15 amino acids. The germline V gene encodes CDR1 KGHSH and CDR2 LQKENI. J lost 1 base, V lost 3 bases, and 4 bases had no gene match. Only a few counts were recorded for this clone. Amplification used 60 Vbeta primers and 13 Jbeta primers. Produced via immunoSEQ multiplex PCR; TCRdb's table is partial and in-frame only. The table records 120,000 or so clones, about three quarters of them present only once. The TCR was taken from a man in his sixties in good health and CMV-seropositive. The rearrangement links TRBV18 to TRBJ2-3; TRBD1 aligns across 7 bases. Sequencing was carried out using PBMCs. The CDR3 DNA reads TGTGCCAGCTCACCCACTACAGGGGGCACAGATACGCAGTATTTT. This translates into CASSPTTGGTDTQYF.